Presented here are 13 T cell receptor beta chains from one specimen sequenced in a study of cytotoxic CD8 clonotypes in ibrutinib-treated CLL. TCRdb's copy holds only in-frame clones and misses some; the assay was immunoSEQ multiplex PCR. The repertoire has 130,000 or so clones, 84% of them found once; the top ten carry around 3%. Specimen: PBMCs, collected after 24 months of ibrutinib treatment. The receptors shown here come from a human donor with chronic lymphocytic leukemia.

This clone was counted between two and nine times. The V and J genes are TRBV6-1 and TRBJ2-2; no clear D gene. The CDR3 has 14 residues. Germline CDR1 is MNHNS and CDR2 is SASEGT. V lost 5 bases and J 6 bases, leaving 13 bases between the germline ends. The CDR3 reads CASSQAPLSGELFF. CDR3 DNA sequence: TGTGCCAGCAGTCAGGCCCCCCTGTCCGGGGAGCTGTTTTTT.

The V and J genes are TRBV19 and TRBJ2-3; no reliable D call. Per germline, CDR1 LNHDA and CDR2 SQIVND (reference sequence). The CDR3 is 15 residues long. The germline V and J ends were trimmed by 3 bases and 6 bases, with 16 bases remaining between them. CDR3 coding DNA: TGTGCCAGTAGTATCTCCCCCCCCGCTAGGGATACGCAGTATTTT. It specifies CASSISPPARDTQYF. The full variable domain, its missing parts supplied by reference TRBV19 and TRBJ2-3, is DGGITQSPKYLFRKEGQNVTLSCEQNLNHDAMYWYRQDPGQGLRLIYYSQIVNDFQKGDIAEGYSVSREKKESFPLTVTSAQKNPTAFYLCASSISPPARDTQYFGPGTRLTVL.

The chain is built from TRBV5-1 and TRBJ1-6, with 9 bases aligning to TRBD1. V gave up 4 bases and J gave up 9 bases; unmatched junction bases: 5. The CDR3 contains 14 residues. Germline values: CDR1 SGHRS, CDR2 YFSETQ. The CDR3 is CASSLGQGGSPLHF. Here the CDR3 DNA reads TGCGCCAGCAGCCTGGGACAGGGTGGTTCACCCCTCCACTTT. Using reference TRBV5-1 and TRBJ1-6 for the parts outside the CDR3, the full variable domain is KAGVTQTPRYLIKTRGQQVTLSCSPISGHRSVSWYQQTPGQGLQFLFEYFSETQRNKGNFPGRFSGRQFSNSRSEMNVSTLELGDSALYLCASSLGQGGSPLHFGNGTRLTVT.

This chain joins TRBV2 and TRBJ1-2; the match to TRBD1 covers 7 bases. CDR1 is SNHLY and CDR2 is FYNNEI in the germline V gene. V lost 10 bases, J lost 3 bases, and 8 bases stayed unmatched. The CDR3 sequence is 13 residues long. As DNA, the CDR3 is TGTGCCAACGGTGGAGGGGGCCACTATGGCTACACCTTC. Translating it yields CANGGGGHYGYTF.

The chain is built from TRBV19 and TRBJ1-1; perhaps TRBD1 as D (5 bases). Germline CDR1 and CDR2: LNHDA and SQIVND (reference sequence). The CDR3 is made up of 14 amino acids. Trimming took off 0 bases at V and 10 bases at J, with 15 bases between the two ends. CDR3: CASSIDRDSRRAFF. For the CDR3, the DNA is TGTGCCAGTAGTATAGACCGGGACTCCCGGAGAGCTTTCTTT.

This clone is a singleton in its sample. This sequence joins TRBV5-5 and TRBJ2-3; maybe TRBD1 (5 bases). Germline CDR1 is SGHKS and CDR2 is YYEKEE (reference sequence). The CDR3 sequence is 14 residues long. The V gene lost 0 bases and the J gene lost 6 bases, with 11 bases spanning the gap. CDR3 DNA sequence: TGTGCCAGCAGCTTGGGGGGCCGCCAGGATACGCAGTATTTT. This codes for CASSLGGRQDTQYF.

The CDR3: CAWSTQDDTEAFF. CDR3 nucleotides: TGTGCCTGGAGCACGCAGGATGACACTGAAGCTTTCTTT. This chain joins TRBV30 and TRBJ1-1; D gene ambiguous. Trimming cost V 3 bases and J 3 bases, with 11 bases left between them. The length of the CDR3 is 13 residues. CDR1 is GTSNPN, CDR2 SVGIG, per germline (reference sequence).

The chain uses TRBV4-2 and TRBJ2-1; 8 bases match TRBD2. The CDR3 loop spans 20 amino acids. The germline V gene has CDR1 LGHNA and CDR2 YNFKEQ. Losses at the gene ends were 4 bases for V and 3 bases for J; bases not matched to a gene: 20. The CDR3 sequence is CASSRDPGGAMGERYNEQFF. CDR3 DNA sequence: TGTGCCAGCAGCCGAGACCCGGGGGGGGCTATGGGCGAACGCTACAATGAGCAGTTCTTC.

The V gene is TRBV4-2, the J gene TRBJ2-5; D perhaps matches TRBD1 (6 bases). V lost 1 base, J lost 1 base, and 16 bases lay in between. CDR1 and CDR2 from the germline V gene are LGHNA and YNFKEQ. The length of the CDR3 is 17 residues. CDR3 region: CASSQGAGDGPQETQYF. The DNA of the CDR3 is TGTGCCAGCAGCCAAGGTGCAGGGGACGGGCCCCAAGAGACCCAGTACTTC.

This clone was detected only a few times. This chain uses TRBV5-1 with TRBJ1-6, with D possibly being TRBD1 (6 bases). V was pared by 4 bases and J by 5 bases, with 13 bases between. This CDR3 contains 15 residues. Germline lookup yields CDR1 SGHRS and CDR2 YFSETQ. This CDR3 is CASSRQGPDNSPLHF. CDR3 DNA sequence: TGCGCCAGCAGCAGGCAGGGGCCGGATAATTCACCCCTCCACTTT.

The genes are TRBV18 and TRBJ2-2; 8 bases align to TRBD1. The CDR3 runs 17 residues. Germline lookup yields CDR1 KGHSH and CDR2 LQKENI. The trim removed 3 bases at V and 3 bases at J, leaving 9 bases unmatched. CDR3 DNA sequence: TGTGCCAGCTCACCCTCCCTTCCGACAGGGGACACCGGGGAGCTGTTTTTT. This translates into CASSPSLPTGDTGELFF.

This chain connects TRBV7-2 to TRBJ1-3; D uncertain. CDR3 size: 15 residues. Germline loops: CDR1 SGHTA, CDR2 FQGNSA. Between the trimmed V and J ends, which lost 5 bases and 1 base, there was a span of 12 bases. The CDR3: CASSLRGISGNTIYF. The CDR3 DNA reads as TGTGCCAGCAGCCTGAGAGGGATATCTGGAAACACCATATATTTT.

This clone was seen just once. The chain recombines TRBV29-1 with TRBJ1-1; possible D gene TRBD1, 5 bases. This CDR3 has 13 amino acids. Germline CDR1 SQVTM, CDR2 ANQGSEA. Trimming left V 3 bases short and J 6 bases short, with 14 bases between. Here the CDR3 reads CSVDGVSGPEAFF. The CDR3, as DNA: TGCAGCGTTGATGGGGTTTCGGGGCCTGAAGCTTTCTTT.